The present T cell receptor (beta chain) was sequenced within a study of early T cells in non-severe SARS-CoV-2 infection (dated by TCRdb to about 2021). For context, the study as a whole: Because TCR sequencing was done on bulk RNA from unsorted whole blood, the alpha and beta chains could not be paired.

V is shortened by 5 bases, J by 3 bases, and the region joining them spans 17 bases. Inclusive of the bounding cysteine and phenylalanine, the CDR3 is 15 residues long. Just CDR3 DNA is preserved here, 45 bases in frame from base 1. CDR1 and CDR2, per the germline V gene, are MDHEN and SYDVKM. Study-wide findings and limitations: VDJdb matching was skewed toward anti-spike CD8 responses and likely underestimated virus-specific expansions by missing private and CD4 specificities.

This clonotype was seen repeatedly, ten times or more. No cognate antigen has been identified for it. There are no base qualities to consult, and no much larger clone falls within one base. This was a case-control study nested in a cohort of healthcare workers in London, UK, who had nasopharyngeal swab PCR tests and blood samples taken every week. Between 23 and 31 March 2020, the week of the UK lockdown, healthcare workers were enrolled and then followed up weekly for as long as 16 weeks. Preparation of the library involved 5' RACE. Sequencing used a NextSeq 500. Unique molecular identifiers were attached to individual cDNA molecules in the TCR library protocol so that sequencing error and PCR bias could be corrected. Both TCR alpha and beta chains were sequenced, and tight co-correlation was observed between alpha and beta sequence abundances in each sample. Per the authors' processing: V gene, J gene and CDR3 annotation of TCR sequences was performed with Decombinator V4. TCRs were defined as expanded if a significant change between any two time points was detected under a Poisson model with p below 0.0001. Abundances of TCRs were expressed as counts per million after normalisation to the total number of TCRs sequenced in each sample. MAIT TCRs were defined by TRAV1-2 paired with TRAJ12, TRAJ20 or TRAJ33, and iNKT TCRs by TRAV10 paired with TRAJ18. VDJdb, accessed on 1 November 2021, was searched for TCRs annotated for CMV, EBV and SARS-CoV-2, and TCRs annotated for more than one antigen were excluded. The raw public data were reprocessed by TCRdb itself: fastp quality trimming at Q25, MiXCR clonotype calling, in-frame beta chains only. A single entry per CDR3 protein holds the most common genes and DNA from its merged rows. These V and J calls rely on TCRdb rather than the paper's analysis. The sample table lists tens of thousands of distinct CDR3 sequences, roughly 6.8% of them with a count of one. The leading ten clones occupy 3% to 4.5% of the sample.

Sequences were obtained from whole blood. The rearrangement joined TRBV28 to TRBJ2-7; TRBD1 might be the D gene, on 5 matching bases. The receptor was isolated from an adult who was a healthcare worker with PCR-confirmed SARS-CoV-2 infection or an uninfected control (not recorded which). The CDR3 has the sequence CASSDRSNLLYEQYF. The DNA sequence is as follows: TGTGCCAGCAGTGACAGAAGTAATTTACTCTACGAGCAGTACTTC. With all but the CDR3 taken from the reference TRBV28 and TRBJ2-7 genes, the full variable domain is: DVKVTQSSRYLVKRTGEKVFLECVQDMDHENMFWYRQDPGLGLRLIYFSYDVKMKEKGDIPEGYSVSREKKERFSLILESASTNQTSMYLCASSDRSNLLYEQYFGPGTRLTVT.